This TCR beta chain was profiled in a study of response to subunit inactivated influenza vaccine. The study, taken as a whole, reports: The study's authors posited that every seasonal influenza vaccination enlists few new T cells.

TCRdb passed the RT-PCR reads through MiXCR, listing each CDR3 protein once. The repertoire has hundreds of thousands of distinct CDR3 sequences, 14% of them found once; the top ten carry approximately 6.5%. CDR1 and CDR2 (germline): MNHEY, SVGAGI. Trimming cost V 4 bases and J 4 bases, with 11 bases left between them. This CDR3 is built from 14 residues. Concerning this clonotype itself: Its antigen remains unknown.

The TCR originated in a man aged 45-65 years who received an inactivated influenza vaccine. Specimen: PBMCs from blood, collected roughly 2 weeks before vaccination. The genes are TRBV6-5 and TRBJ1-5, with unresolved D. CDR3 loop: CASSSGLRNQPQHF. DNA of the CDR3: TGTGCCAGCAGTTCGGGCCTAAGGAATCAGCCCCAGCATTTT.